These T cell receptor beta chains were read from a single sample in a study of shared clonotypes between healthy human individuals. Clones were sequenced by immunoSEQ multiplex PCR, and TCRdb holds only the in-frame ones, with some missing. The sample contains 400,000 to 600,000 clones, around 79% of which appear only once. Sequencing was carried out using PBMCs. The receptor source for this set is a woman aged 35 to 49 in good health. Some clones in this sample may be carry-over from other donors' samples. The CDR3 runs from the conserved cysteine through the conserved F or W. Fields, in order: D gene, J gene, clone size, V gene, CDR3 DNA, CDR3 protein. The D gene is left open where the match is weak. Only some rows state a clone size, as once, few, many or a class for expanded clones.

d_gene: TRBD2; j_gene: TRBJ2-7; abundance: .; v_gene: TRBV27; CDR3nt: TGTGCCAGCAGTTTGTATCCGGGGGGGGAGTGGGTATACGAGCAGTACTTC; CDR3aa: CASSLYPGGEWVYEQYF
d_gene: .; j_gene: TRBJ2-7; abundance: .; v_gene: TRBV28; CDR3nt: TGTGCCAGCAGTTTTGTGGGGCACGAGTACTTC; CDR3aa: CASSFVGHEYF
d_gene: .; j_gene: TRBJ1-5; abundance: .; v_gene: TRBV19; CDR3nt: TGTGCCAGTAGTATAGCGCGTGGCAATCAGCCCCAGCATTTT; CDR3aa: CASSIARGNQPQHF
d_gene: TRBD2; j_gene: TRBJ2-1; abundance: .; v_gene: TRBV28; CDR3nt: TGTGCCAGCAGTTTATGGGGCCGGGGAGGGTACAATGAGCAGTTCTTC; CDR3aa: CASSLWGRGGYNEQFF
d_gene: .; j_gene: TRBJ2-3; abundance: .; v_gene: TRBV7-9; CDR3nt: TGTGCCAGCAGACCCGACAGTAGCACAGATACGCAGTATTTT; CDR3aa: CASRPDSSTDTQYF
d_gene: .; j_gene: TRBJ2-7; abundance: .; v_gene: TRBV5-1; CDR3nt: TGCGCCAGCAGCCCCCAGGGTGGGGCCTACGAGCAGTACTTC; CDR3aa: CASSPQGGAYEQYF
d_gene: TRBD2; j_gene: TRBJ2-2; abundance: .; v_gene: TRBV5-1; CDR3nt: TGCGCCAGCAGCTTGGGCCCTAGCGGGAACTCCGGGGAGCTGTTTTTT; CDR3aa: CASSLGPSGNSGELFF
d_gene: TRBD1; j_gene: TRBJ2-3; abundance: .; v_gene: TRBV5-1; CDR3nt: TGCGCCAGCAGGCAAGACAGGGTCACAGATACGCAGTATTTT; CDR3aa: CASRQDRVTDTQYF
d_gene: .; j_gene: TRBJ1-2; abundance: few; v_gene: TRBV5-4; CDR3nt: TGTGCCAGCAGCTCGCCAGCGGGCAACTATGGCTACACCTTC; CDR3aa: CASSSPAGNYGYTF
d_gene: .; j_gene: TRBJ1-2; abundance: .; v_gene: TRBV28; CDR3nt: TGTGCCAGCAGTTTTGCGAGTAACTATGGCTACACCTTC; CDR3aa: CASSFASNYGYTF
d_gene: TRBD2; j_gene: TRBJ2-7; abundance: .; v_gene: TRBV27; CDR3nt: TGTGCCAGCAGTTCGGGACTAATCCCTTCCTACGAGCAGTACTTC; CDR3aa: CASSSGLIPSYEQYF
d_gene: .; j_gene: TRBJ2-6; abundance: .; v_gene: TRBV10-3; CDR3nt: TGTGCCATCAGTCCTTCGGCAGGGTCTGGGGCCAACGTCCTGACTTTC; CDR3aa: CAISPSAGSGANVLTF